Listed below are T cell receptor beta chains from one sample, sequenced in a study of regulatory T cells in long-lasting Graves disease. In TCRdb, the multiplex PCR reads were re-called with MiXCR into one record per CDR3 protein. The sample consists of some 220,000 distinct CDR3 sequences, 15% to 20% of them appearing once. These same records also appear under a second study, on T cells in Graves' hyperthyroidism and ophthalmopathy.

This material consisted of peripheral blood mononuclear cells (PBMCs), taken at new diagnosis, from a patient treated with antithyroid drugs. The source of these receptors is a woman younger than 45 with Graves disease. The CDR3 runs from the conserved cysteine through the conserved F or W. A D gene is named only where the DNA matches it firmly. Clone sizes are given selectively: once, few, many, or a class where the clone is expanded.

J: TRBJ1-1; D: .; size: many; V: TRBV20-1; CDR3: CSAYSGTGDTEAFF; DNA: TGCAGTGCATATTCGGGGACCGGGGACACTGAAGCTTTCTTT
J: TRBJ2-7; D: TRBD2; size: many; V: TRBV25-1; CDR3: CASSEYPGGQQYF; DNA: TGTGCCAGCAGTGAATACCCGGGGGGGCAGCAGTACTTC
J: TRBJ2-4; D: TRBD1; size: many; V: TRBV7-9; CDR3: CASSLEGQGALNF; DNA: TGTGCCAGCAGCTTAGAGGGACAGGGGGCTTTGAACTTC
J: TRBJ2-7; D: .; size: many; V: TRBV4-2; CDR3: CASSKSTEAYEQYF; DNA: TGTGCCAGCAGCAAATCGACAGAAGCCTACGAGCAGTACTTC
J: TRBJ1-3; D: .; size: many; V: TRBV30; CDR3: CAWSVRSGSSGNTIYF; DNA: TGTGCCTGGAGTGTACGGAGTGGGTCCTCTGGAAACACCATATATTTT
J: TRBJ2-5; D: TRBD2; size: many; V: TRBV6-1; CDR3: CASSTGGAGGGKTQYF; DNA: TGTGCCAGCAGTACCGGGGGGGCCGGTGGGGGTAAGACCCAGTACTTC
J: TRBJ1-1; D: TRBD1; size: many; V: TRBV6-5; CDR3: CASSYSTGGEAFF; DNA: TGTGCCAGCAGTTACTCGACAGGGGGGGAAGCTTTCTTT
J: TRBJ1-5; D: .; size: many; V: TRBV28; CDR3: CASSPRQPVRPQHF; DNA: TGTGCCAGCAGTCCTCGCCAGCCCGTACGACCCCAGCATTTT
J: TRBJ2-3; D: TRBD2; size: many; V: TRBV20-1; CDR3: CSARKGAASGSKDTQYF; DNA: TGCAGTGCTAGGAAAGGCGCGGCTAGCGGGAGTAAAGATACGCAGTATTTT
J: TRBJ1-6; D: TRBD1; size: few; V: TRBV6-1; CDR3: CASSRRDSRYSPLHF; DNA: TGTGCCAGCAGCCGCCGGGACAGCCGATATTCACCCCTCCACTTT
J: TRBJ1-2; D: TRBD1; size: many; V: TRBV7-9; CDR3: CASSYEGQGYGYTF; DNA: TGTGCCAGCAGCTACGAGGGACAGGGGTATGGCTACACCTTC
J: TRBJ2-1; D: TRBD1; size: once; V: TRBV9; CDR3: CASSVPGGFNNEQFF; DNA: TGTGCCAGCAGCGTACCAGGGGGCTTCAACAATGAGCAGTTCTTC
J: TRBJ2-1; D: TRBD2; size: many; V: TRBV20-1; CDR3: CSVTSDYNEQFF; DNA: TGCAGTGTTACTAGCGATTACAATGAGCAGTTCTTC
J: TRBJ2-1; D: .; size: many; V: TRBV19; CDR3: CASAPSEGYNEQFF; DNA: TGTGCCAGTGCTCCTAGCGAAGGCTACAATGAGCAGTTCTTC
J: TRBJ1-4; D: .; size: many; V: TRBV5-1; CDR3: CASSGSVGGADEKLFF; DNA: TGCGCCAGCAGCGGGAGTGTCGGTGGCGCAGATGAAAAACTGTTTTTT
J: TRBJ2-7; D: .; size: .; V: TRBV2; CDR3: CASSPYRYEQYF; DNA: TGTGCCAGCAGTCCCTACCGCTACGAGCAGTACTTC
J: TRBJ2-1; D: TRBD1; size: many; V: TRBV24-1; CDR3: CATSGQRTGWSNSYNEQFF; DNA: TGTGCCACCAGTGGTCAGAGGACAGGGTGGTCTAACTCCTACAATGAGCAGTTCTTC
J: TRBJ1-4; D: .; size: .; V: TRBV6-9; CDR3: CASSSGLPEDEKLFF; DNA: TGTGCCAGCAGTTCAGGACTCCCTGAGGACGAAAAACTGTTTTTT
J: TRBJ1-4; D: .; size: many; V: TRBV9; CDR3: CASSVTMAANEKLFF; DNA: TGTGCCAGCAGCGTCACCATGGCGGCTAATGAAAAACTGTTTTTT
J: TRBJ2-7; D: TRBD1; size: many; V: TRBV11-1; CDR3: CASSSLGQILPEQYF; DNA: TGTGCCAGCAGCTCATTGGGACAGATTCTCCCCGAGCAGTACTTC
J: TRBJ1-1; D: .; size: many; V: TRBV20-1; CDR3: CSARLQGSVTEAFF; DNA: TGCAGTGCTCGGCTACAGGGCTCAGTCACTGAAGCTTTCTTT
J: TRBJ1-2; D: .; size: many; V: TRBV5-1; CDR3: CASRSGQYGYTF; DNA: TGCGCCAGCAGATCGGGCCAATATGGCTACACCTTC
J: TRBJ1-2; D: .; size: .; V: TRBV19; CDR3: CACTPQDRSYYGYTF; DNA: TGTGCCTGTACTCCCCAAGACAGGAGTTACTATGGCTACACCTTC
J: TRBJ1-1; D: TRBD1; size: .; V: TRBV6-1; CDR3: CASMSRDRGQDTEAFF; DNA: TGTGCCAGCATGTCCCGGGACAGGGGGCAGGACACTGAAGCTTTCTTT
J: TRBJ1-2; D: .; size: many; V: TRBV20-1; CDR3: CSARDPGVMDGYTF; DNA: TGCAGTGCTAGAGACCCAGGGGTGATGGATGGCTACACCTTC
J: TRBJ2-1; D: TRBD2; size: once; V: TRBV10-2; CDR3: CASSESLAGGPATYNEQFF; DNA: TGCGCCAGCAGTGAGTCCCTAGCGGGAGGGCCTGCAACCTACAATGAGCAGTTCTTC
J: TRBJ1-2; D: .; size: .; V: TRBV28; CDR3: CASKNQGGYTF; DNA: TGTGCCAGCAAAAACCAAGGGGGCTACACCTTC
J: TRBJ2-1; D: TRBD2; size: few; V: TRBV6-2/TRBV6-3; CDR3: CASSEWAGEGNEQFF; DNA: TGTGCCAGCAGTGAATGGGCGGGAGAGGGGAATGAGCAGTTCTTC
J: TRBJ2-7; D: .; size: many; V: TRBV7-9; CDR3: CASRSDPQAYEQYF; DNA: TGTGCCAGCAGATCGGACCCCCAGGCCTACGAGCAGTACTTC
J: TRBJ2-1; D: .; size: many; V: TRBV28; CDR3: CASSEYNEQFF; DNA: TGTGCCAGCAGCGAGTACAATGAGCAGTTCTTC
J: TRBJ2-3; D: .; size: many; V: TRBV5-1; CDR3: CASSSGQTTDTQYF; DNA: TGCGCCAGCAGCTCCGGACAGACCACAGATACGCAGTATTTT
J: TRBJ2-4; D: .; size: few; V: TRBV10-3; CDR3: CAISGDLNIQYF; DNA: TGTGCCATCAGTGGAGACTTGAACATTCAGTACTTC
J: TRBJ1-1; D: .; size: many; V: TRBV11-3; CDR3: CASSQDSRRWNTEAFF; DNA: TGTGCCAGCAGCCAAGACAGTCGGCGATGGAACACTGAAGCTTTCTTT
J: TRBJ2-1; D: TRBD1; size: many; V: TRBV11-3; CDR3: CASSLTGQVQYNEQFF; DNA: TGTGCCAGCAGCTTAACGGGACAGGTCCAATACAATGAGCAGTTCTTC
J: TRBJ1-2; D: TRBD1; size: many; V: TRBV9; CDR3: CASRGQGAGYGYTF; DNA: TGTGCCAGCAGAGGGCAGGGGGCGGGCTATGGCTACACCTTC
J: TRBJ1-2; D: .; size: many; V: TRBV11-3; CDR3: CASSRTTGFTGYNYGYTF; DNA: TGTGCCAGCAGCCGGACGACAGGCTTTACAGGTTATAACTATGGCTACACCTTC
J: TRBJ1-5; D: .; size: many; V: TRBV20-1; CDR3: CSVVVNNQPQHF; DNA: TGCAGTGTTGTCGTAAATAATCAGCCCCAGCATTTT
J: TRBJ2-1; D: TRBD2; size: many; V: TRBV3-1; CDR3: CASSQDSGTSGYNEQFF; DNA: TGTGCCAGCAGCCAAGATTCAGGGACTAGCGGATACAATGAGCAGTTCTTC
J: TRBJ2-7; D: .; size: many; V: TRBV4-1; CDR3: CASSGGASSYEQYF; DNA: TGCGCCAGCAGCGGGGGGGCTAGCTCCTACGAGCAGTACTTC
J: TRBJ1-5; D: .; size: many; V: TRBV12-5; CDR3: CASGLGQGAASNQPQHF; DNA: TGTGCTAGTGGTTTGGGCCAAGGGGCGGCGAGCAATCAGCCCCAGCATTTT
J: TRBJ2-2; D: TRBD2; size: many; V: TRBV19; CDR3: CASGAGGHGELFF; DNA: TGTGCCAGTGGGGCGGGAGGTCACGGGGAGCTGTTTTTT
J: TRBJ1-1; D: .; size: few; V: TRBV4-2; CDR3: CASSQDWTANTEAFF; DNA: TGTGCCAGCAGCCAAGATTGGACAGCGAACACTGAAGCTTTCTTT